The clone carrying this T cell receptor beta chain came up a few times. The antigen is unknown. Germline CDR1 and CDR2: KGHDR and SFDVKD. This CDR3 has 16 residues. The J segment lost 4 bases and the V segment lost 1 base, leaving 4 bases of the junction unmatched. This record comes from a study of T cell repertoires in cytomegalovirus infection. Study results and limitations: Based on cumulative public TCR beta family frequency, carriers of CMV plus the relevant HLA were identified.

Each CDR3 protein is one row after TCRdb ran MiXCR on the reads. The table lists fewer than 550,000 distinct CDR3 sequences, 15% to 20% of them singletons. Sequencing used CD8+ T cells from PBMCs. This clonotype was sampled from a human donor in good health (CMV status not recorded). Some clones in this sample may be carry-over from other donors' samples. This chain links TRBV24-1 with TRBJ1-2, with 11 bases fitting TRBD1. The CDR3 DNA reads TGTGCCACCAGTGATTTCGGACAGGGGGCGAGCTATGGCTACACCTTC. The encoded protein is CATSDFGQGASYGYTF.